This TCR beta chain derives from a study of regulatory T cells in long-lasting Graves disease. To make TCR beta libraries, researchers used iRepertoire HTBI primers and Arm-PCR of CDR3 regions. Via MiXCR, TCRdb re-called the multiplex PCR reads, giving one row per CDR3 protein. The sample has a few hundred thousand distinct CDR3 sequences; around 22% are singletons. Time point defined: persistent/refractory GD, antithyroid drugs over 5 years with positive TRAb. With RNA extracted from PBMCs as input, the TCR library was made. CDR1 and CDR2 from the germline V gene are ENHRY and SYGVKD. V trimming: 4 bases; J trimming: 0 bases; junction bases outside the gene matches: 3. This CDR3 region has 16 residues.

The V gene is TRBV10-3, the J gene TRBJ2-6; 7 bases agree with TRBD1. The receptor was derived from a female donor with Graves disease. This sample comprised peripheral blood mononuclear cells (PBMCs), obtained when the disease was refractory, from a patient treated with antithyroid drugs. The CDR3 sequence is CAISGNRGSGANVLTF. CDR3 DNA sequence: TGTGCCATCAGTGGCAACAGGGGCTCTGGGGCCAACGTCCTGACTTTC.